One sample yielded the 8 T cell receptor beta chains listed below, sequenced in a study of beta chain features in type 1 diabetes. Study-wide results and limits: Moderately but significantly shorter TCRB CDR3s were found in Type 1 diabetes patients in all four CD4+ subsets.

The authors reverse transcribed all of the isolated RNA, so sequencing captured expressed TCRB transcripts. Sequencing was performed with immunoSEQ multiplex PCR; in TCRdb, only in-frame clones are kept and a portion is missing. Among almost 350,000 clones listed, around 9.7% were seen once. These receptors are not linked to any known antigen. Sequencing was performed on central memory CD4+ T cells from blood. These receptors all come from a man in his thirties or forties with type 1 diabetes.

The chain couples TRBV7-6 to TRBJ2-5; 12 nucleotides align to TRBD2. This CDR3 is built from 16 residues. CDR1 is SGHVS, CDR2 FNYEAQ, per germline. The V and J ends lost 3 bases and 4 bases, in that order; junction bases with no gene match: 6. The CDR3 here is CASSFTRLAGVETQYF. DNA of the CDR3: TGTGCCAGCAGCTTCACCCGACTAGCGGGGGTAGAGACCCAGTACTTC.

In the case of this clone: This CDR3 is also generated by other DNA sequences in the sample. The chain has TRBV28 and TRBJ1-4, with D perhaps TRBD1 (5 bases). CDR3 size: 12 residues. The germline CDR1 and CDR2 sequences are MDHEN and SYDVKM. V lost 8 bases to trimming and J lost 4 bases, with 8 bases between them. CDR3 amino acids: CASSGGNEKLFF. In nucleotides, the CDR3 is TGTGCCAGCTCGGGGGGTAATGAAAAACTGTTTTTT.

V and J are TRBV27 and TRBJ2-3; D possibly uses TRBD1 or TRBD2 (5 bases each). The CDR3 consists of 14 residues. Looked up from germline, CDR1 is MNHEY and CDR2 is SMNVEV (reference sequence). Trimming shortened V by 6 bases and J by 0 bases, and 10 bases separated the two germline ends. The CDR3 is CASSLRDSTDTQYF. CDR3 coding DNA: TGTGCCAGCAGCCTCAGGGACAGCACAGATACGCAGTATTTT.

This clone was picked up a small number of times. The J gene is TRBJ1-6, the V gene TRBV5-1, with 10 bases matching TRBD1. This CDR3 has 16 residues. Looked up from germline, CDR1 is SGHRS and CDR2 is YFSETQ. With V trimmed by 5 bases and J by 7 bases, 9 bases remained unmatched. In nucleotides, the CDR3 is TGCGCCAGCAGAGCCGGGACAGGGGCAGGGAATTCACCCCTCCACTTT. Protein sequence: CASRAGTGAGNSPLHF.

A few counts support this clone. The V gene is TRBV2, the J gene TRBJ1-1; D gene uncertain. V lost 1 base and J 4 bases, leaving 7 bases between the germline ends. The CDR3 extends over 13 amino acids. Germline loops: CDR1 SNHLY, CDR2 FYNNEI. The CDR3 here is CASSEEGGTEAFF. The CDR3 DNA reads TGTGCCAGCAGTGAAGAAGGCGGCACTGAAGCTTTCTTT.

Many counts were recorded for this clone. The same CDR3 arises from other DNA sequences in this sample as well. The chain links TRBV19 to TRBJ1-1; 7 bases line up with TRBD1. V lost 3 bases and J lost 2; bases outside the gene matches: 3. CDR3 length equals 14 residues. Germline loops: CDR1 LNHDA, CDR2 SQIVND (reference sequence). CDR3 sequence reads: CASSIGTANTEAFF. CDR3 nucleotides: TGTGCCAGTAGTATTGGGACAGCTAACACTGAAGCTTTCTTT.

In its sample, this clone was seen many times. J is TRBJ1-4 and V is TRBV2; D not certain. The CDR3 has 15 residues. V lost 6 bases and J lost 3, with 14 bases in between. The V gene's germline CDR1 is SNHLY and CDR2 FYNNEI. The CDR3 bases are TGTGCCAGCAGGGCTGCAGGCCGGCCTAATGAAAAACTGTTTTTT. The encoded protein is CASRAAGRPNEKLFF.

This clone was picked up a small number of times. The CDR3 DNA reads as TGTGCCAGTAGTAGTGTCTCGGGACGGTGGAATTCACCCCTCCACTTT. Its translation: CASSSVSGRWNSPLHF. The chain combines TRBV19 with TRBJ1-6, with D possibly matching TRBD1 (5 bases). In germline, CDR1 is LNHDA, CDR2 SQIVND (reference sequence). The CDR3 contains 16 residues. Trimming removed 4 bases at V and 7 bases at J, with 17 bases between. The entire variable domain, with the rest obtained from reference TRBV19 and TRBJ1-6, is as follows: DGGITQSPKYLFRKEGQNVTLSCEQNLNHDAMYWYRQDPGQGLRLIYYSQIVNDFQKGDIAEGYSVSREKKESFPLTVTSAQKNPTAFYLCASSSVSGRWNSPLHFGNGTRLTVT.